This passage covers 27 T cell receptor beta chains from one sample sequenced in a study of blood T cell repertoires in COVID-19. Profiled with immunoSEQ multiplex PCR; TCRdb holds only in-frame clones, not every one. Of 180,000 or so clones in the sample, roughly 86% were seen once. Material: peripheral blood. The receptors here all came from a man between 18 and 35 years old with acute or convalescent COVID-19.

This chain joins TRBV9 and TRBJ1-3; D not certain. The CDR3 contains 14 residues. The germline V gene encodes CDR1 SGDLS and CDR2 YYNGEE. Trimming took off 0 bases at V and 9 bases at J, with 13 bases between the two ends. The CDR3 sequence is CASSVGPGPSTIYF. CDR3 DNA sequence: TGTGCCAGCAGCGTAGGACCAGGCCCGTCCACCATATATTTT.

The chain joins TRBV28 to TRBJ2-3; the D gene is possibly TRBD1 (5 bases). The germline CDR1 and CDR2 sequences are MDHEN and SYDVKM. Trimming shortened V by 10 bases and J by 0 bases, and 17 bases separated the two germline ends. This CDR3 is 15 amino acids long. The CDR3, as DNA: TGTGCCACCAGAGACAGCGCATCTAGCACAGATACGCAGTATTTT. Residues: CATRDSASSTDTQYF.

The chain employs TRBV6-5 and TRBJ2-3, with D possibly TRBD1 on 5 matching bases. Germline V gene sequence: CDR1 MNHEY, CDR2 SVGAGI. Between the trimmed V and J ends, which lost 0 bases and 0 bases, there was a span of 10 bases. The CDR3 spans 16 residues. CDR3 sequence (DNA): TGTGCCAGCAGTTACTCGAGGCAGGGCAGCACAGATACGCAGTATTTT. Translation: CASSYSRQGSTDTQYF.

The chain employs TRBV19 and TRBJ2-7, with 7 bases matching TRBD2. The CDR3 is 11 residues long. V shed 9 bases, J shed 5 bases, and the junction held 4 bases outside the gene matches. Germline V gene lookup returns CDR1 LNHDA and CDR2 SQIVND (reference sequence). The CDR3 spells CASKGRDEQYF. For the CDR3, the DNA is TGTGCCAGCAAAGGGAGGGACGAGCAGTACTTC. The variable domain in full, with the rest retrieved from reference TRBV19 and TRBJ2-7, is DGGITQSPKYLFRKEGQNVTLSCEQNLNHDAMYWYRQDPGQGLRLIYYSQIVNDFQKGDIAEGYSVSREKKESFPLTVTSAQKNPTAFYLCASKGRDEQYFGPGTRLTVT.

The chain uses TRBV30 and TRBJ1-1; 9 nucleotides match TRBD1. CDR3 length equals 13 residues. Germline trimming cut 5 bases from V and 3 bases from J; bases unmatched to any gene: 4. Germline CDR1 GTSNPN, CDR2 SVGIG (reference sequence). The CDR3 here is CAWGQGLDTEAFF. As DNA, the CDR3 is TGTGCCTGGGGACAGGGGCTTGACACTGAAGCTTTCTTT.

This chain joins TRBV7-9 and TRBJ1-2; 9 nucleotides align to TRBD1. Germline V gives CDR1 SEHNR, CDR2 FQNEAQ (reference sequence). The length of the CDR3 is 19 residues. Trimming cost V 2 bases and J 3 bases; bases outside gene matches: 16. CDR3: CASSLNPWTGEVFDYGYTF. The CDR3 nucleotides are TGTGCCAGCAGCTTAAATCCTTGGACAGGGGAGGTTTTCGACTATGGCTACACCTTC.

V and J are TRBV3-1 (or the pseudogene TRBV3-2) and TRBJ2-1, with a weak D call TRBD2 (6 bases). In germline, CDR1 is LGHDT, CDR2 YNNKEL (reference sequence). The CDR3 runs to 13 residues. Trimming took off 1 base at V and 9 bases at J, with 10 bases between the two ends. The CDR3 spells CASSQGGGTEQFF. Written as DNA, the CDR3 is TGTGCCAGCAGCCAAGGAGGAGGGACTGAGCAGTTCTTC.

The CDR3 sequence: CASSSRGEQYF. CDR3 coding DNA: TGTGCCAGCTCATCCCGGGGCGAGCAGTACTTC. The V and J genes are TRBV18 and TRBJ2-7, with D possibly TRBD2 on 5 matching bases. The CDR3 length is 11 residues. V was clipped by 5 bases and J by 6 bases, with 8 bases between them. From germline, CDR1 is KGHSH and CDR2 LQKENI.

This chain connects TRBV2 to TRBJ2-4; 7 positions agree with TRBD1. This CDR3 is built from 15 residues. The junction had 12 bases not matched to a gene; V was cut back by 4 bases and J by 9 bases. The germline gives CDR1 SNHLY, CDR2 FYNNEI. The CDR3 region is CASSVVGTERFIQYF. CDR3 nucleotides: TGTGCCAGCAGTGTCGTAGGGACAGAACGGTTCATTCAGTACTTC.

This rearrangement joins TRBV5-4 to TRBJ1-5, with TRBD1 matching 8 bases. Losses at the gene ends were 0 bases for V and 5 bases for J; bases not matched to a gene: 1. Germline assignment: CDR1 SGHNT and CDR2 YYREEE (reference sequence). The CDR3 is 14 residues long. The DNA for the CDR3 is TGTGCCAGCAGCTTGGACAGGGGGGATCAGCCCCAGCATTTT. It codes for CASSLDRGDQPQHF.

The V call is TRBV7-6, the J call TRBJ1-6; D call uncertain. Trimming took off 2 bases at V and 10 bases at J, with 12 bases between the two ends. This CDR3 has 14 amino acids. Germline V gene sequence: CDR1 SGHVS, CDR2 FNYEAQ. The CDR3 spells CASSLSYERSPLHF. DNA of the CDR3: TGTGCCAGCAGCTTATCGTACGAGCGGTCACCCCTCCACTTT.

The CDR3 DNA reads TGTGCCTGGAGGAACGGAGGGGCAAGGGAGACCCAGTACTTC. This codes for CAWRNGGARETQYF. This sequence joins TRBV30 and TRBJ2-5; D might be TRBD2 (6 bases). CDR1 is GTSNPN, CDR2 SVGIG, per germline (reference sequence). V lost 3 bases and J lost 5, with 16 bases in between. The CDR3 loop spans 14 amino acids.

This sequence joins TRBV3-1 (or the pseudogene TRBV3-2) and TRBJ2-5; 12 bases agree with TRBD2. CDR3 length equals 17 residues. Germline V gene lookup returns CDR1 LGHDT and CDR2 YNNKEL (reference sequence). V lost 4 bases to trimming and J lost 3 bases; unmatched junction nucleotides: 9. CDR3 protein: CASSPLAGGLKEETQYF. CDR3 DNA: TGTGCCAGCAGCCCTCTAGCGGGGGGGCTAAAAGAAGAGACCCAGTACTTC.

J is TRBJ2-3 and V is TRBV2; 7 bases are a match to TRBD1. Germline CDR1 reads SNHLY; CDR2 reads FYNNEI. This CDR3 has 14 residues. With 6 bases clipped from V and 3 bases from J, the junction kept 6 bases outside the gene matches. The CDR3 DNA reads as TGTGCCAGCAGGCACCAGGGGGAAACAGATACGCAGTATTTT. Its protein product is CASRHQGETDTQYF.

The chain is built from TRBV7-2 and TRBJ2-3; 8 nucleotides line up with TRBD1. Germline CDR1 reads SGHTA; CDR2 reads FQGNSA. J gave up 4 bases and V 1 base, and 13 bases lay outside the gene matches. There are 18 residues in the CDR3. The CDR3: CASSLGGSGTGEADTQYF. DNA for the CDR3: TGTGCCAGCAGCTTAGGCGGGTCCGGGACAGGCGAGGCAGATACGCAGTATTTT.

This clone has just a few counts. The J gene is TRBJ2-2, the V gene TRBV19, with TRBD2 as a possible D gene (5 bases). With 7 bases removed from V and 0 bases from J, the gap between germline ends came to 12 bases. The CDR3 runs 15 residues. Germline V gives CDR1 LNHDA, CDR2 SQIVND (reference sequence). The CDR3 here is CASIWGDANTGELFF. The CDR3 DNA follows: TGTGCCAGTATTTGGGGAGACGCGAACACCGGGGAGCTGTTTTTT.

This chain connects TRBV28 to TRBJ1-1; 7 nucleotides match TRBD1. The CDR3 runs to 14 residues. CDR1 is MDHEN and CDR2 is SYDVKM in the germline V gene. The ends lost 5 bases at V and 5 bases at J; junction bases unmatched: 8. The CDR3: CASSRQGLGTEAFF. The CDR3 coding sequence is TGTGCCAGCAGTCGACAGGGCTTAGGGACTGAAGCTTTCTTT.

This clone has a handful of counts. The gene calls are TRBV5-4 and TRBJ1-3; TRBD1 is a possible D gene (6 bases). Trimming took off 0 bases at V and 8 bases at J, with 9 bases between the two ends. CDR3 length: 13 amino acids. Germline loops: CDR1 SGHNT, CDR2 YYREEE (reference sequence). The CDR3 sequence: CASSLGRGDTIYF. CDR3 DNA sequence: TGTGCCAGCAGCTTGGGCAGGGGCGACACCATATATTTT.

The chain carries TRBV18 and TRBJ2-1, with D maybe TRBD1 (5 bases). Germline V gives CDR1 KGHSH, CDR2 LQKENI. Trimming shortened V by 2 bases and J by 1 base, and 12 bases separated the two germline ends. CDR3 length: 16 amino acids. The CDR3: CASSPTRDRSYNEQFF. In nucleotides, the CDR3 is TGTGCCAGCTCACCAACCAGGGATAGGTCCTACAATGAGCAGTTCTTC.

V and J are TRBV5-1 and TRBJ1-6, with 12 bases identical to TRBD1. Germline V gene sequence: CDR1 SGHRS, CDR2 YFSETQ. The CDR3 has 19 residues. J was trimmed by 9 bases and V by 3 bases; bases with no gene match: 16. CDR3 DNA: TGCGCCAGCAGCTCCACCGGGACAGGGGGCTTTGAAGGAGCTTCACCCCTCCACTTT. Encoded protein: CASSSTGTGGFEGASPLHF. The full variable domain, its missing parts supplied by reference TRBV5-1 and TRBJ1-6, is KAGVTQTPRYLIKTRGQQVTLSCSPISGHRSVSWYQQTPGQGLQFLFEYFSETQRNKGNFPGRFSGRQFSNSRSEMNVSTLELGDSALYLCASSSTGTGGFEGASPLHFGNGTRLTVT.

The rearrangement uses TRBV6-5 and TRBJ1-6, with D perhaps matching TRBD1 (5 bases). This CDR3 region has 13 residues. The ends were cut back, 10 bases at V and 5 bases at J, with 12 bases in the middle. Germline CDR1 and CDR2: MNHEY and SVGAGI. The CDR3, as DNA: TGTGCCAACAGACAGAGCAATAATTCACCCCTCCACTTT. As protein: CANRQSNNSPLHF.

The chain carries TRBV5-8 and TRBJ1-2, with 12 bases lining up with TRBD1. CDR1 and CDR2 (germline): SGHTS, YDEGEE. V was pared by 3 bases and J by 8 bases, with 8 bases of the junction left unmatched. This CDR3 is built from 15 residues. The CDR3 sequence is CASSSIGTGGVGYTF. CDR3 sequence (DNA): TGTGCCAGCAGCTCAATCGGGACAGGGGGCGTCGGCTACACCTTC.

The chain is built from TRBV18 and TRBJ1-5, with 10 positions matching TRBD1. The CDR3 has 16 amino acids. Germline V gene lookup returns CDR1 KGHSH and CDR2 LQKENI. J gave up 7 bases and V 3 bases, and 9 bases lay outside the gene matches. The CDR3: CASSPPGQGGVQPQHF. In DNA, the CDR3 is TGTGCCAGCTCACCTCCTGGACAGGGGGGCGTGCAGCCCCAGCATTTT.

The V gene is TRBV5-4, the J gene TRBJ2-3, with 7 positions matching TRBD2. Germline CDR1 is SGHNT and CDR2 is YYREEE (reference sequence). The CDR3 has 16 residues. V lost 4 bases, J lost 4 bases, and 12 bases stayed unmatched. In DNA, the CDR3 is TGTGCCAGCAGCCCGTGGACTAGTGAGGAGGCAGATACGCAGTATTTT. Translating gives CASSPWTSEEADTQYF. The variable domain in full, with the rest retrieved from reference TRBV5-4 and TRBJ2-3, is ETGVTQSPTHLIKTRGQQVTLRCSSQSGHNTVSWYQQALGQGPQFIFQYYREEENGRGNFPPRFSGLQFPNYSSELNVNALELDDSALYLCASSPWTSEEADTQYFGPGTRLTVL.

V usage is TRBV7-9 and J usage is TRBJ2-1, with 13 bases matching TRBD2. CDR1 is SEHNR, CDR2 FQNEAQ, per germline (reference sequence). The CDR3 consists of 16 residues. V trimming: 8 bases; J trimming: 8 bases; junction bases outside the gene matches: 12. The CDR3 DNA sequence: TGTGCCAGCGGCCCAGGACTAGCGGGGGCCTATGATGAGCAGTTCTTC. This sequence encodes CASGPGLAGAYDEQFF. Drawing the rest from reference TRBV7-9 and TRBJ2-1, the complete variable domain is DTGVSQNPRHKITKRGQNVTFRCDPISEHNRLYWYRQTLGQGPEFLTYFQNEAQLEKSRLLSDRFSAERPKGSFSTLEIQRTEQGDSAMYLCASGPGLAGAYDEQFFGPGTRLTVL.

CDR3 bases: TGTGCCAGCAGCCAACAGGGATATGGCTACACCTTC. It specifies CASSQQGYGYTF. The genes are TRBV3-1 (or the pseudogene TRBV3-2) and TRBJ1-2; D possibly corresponds to TRBD1 (5 bases). The germline CDR1 and CDR2 sequences are LGHDT and YNNKEL (reference sequence). This CDR3 spans 12 amino acids. Between the trimmed V and J ends, which lost 2 bases and 5 bases, there was a span of 6 bases.

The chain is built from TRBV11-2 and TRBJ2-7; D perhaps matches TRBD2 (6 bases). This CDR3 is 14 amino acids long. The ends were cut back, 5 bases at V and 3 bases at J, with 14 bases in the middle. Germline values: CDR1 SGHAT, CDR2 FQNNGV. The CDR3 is CASSKGLTLYEQYF. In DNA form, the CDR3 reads TGTGCCAGCAGCAAGGGACTCACGCTCTACGAGCAGTACTTC. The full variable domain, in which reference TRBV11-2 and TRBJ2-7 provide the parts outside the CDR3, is EAGVAQSPRYKIIEKRQSVAFWCNPISGHATLYWYQQILGQGPKLLIQFQNNGVVDDSQLPKDRFSAERLKGVDSTLKIQPAKLEDSAVYLCASSKGLTLYEQYFGPGTRLTVT.